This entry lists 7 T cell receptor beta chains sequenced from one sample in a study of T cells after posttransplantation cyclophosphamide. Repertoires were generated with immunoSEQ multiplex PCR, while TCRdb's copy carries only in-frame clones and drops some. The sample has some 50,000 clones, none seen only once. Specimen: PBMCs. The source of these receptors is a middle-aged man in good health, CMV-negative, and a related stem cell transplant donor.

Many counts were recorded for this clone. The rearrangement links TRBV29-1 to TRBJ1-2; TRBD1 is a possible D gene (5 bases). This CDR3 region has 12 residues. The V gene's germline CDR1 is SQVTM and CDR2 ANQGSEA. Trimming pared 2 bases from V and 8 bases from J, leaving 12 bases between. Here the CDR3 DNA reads TGCAGCGTTGAATGGAGGGGTGTCGGCTACACCTTC. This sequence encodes CSVEWRGVGYTF.

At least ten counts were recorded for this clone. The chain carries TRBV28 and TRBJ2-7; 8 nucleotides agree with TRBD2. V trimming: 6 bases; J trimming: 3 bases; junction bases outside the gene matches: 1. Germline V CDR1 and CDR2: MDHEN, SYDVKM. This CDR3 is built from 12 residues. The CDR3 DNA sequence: TGTGCCAGCAGGGGACTAGTCTACGAGCAGTACTTC. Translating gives CASRGLVYEQYF.

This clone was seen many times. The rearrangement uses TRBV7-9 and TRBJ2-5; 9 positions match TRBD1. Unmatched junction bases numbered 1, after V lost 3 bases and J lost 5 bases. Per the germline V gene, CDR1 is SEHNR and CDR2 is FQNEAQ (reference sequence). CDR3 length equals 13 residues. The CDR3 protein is CASSFGQGETQYF. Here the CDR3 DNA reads TGTGCCAGCAGCTTCGGACAGGGGGAGACCCAGTACTTC.

This chain's CDR3 is CASSDGSYEQYF. The CDR3 DNA reads TGTGCCAGCAGTGATGGCAGCTACGAGCAGTACTTC. The rearrangement uses TRBV6-5 and TRBJ2-7; D is uncertain. Deletions cut 5 bases from V and 3 bases from J, with 8 bases between. The CDR3 sequence is 12 residues long. Germline-derived CDR1 and CDR2 are MNHEY and SVGAGI.

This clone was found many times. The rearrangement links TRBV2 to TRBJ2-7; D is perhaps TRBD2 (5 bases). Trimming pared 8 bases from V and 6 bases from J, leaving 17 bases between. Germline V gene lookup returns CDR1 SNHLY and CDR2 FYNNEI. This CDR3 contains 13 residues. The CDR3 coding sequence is TGTGCCAGCCAATCCAGCGTGAGGGCCGAGCAGTACTTC. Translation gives CASQSSVRAEQYF. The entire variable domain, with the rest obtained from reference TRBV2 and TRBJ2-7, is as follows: EPEVTQTPSHQVTQMGQEVILRCVPISNHLYFYWYRQILGQKVEFLVSFYNNEISEKSEIFDDQFSVERPDGSNFTLKIRSTKLEDSAMYFCASQSSVRAEQYFGPGTRLTVT.

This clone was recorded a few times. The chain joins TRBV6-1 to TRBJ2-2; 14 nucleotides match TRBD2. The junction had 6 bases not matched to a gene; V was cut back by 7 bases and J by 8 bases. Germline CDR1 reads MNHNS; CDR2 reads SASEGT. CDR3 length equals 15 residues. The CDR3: CASTYGTSGRGELFF. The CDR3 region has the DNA TGTGCCAGCACCTACGGGACTAGCGGGAGAGGGGAGCTGTTTTTT.

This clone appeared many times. The CDR3 loop is CASSQLRQGATEAFF. CDR3 nucleotide sequence: TGTGCCAGCAGCCAACTGCGACAGGGAGCGACTGAAGCTTTCTTT. J is TRBJ1-1 and V is TRBV7-9; 7 nucleotides align to TRBD1. CDR1 SEHNR and CDR2 FQNEAQ come from the germline V gene (reference sequence). The CDR3 length is 15 residues. J gave up 5 bases and V 5 bases, and 11 bases lay outside the gene matches.